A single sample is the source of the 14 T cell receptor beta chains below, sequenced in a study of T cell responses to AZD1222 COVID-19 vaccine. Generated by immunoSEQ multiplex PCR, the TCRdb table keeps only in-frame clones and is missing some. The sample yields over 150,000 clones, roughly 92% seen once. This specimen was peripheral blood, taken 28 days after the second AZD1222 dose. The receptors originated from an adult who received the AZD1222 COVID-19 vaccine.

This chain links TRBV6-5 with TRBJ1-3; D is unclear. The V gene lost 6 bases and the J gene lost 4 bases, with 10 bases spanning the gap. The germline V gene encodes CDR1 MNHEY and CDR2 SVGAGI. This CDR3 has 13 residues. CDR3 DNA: TGTGCCAGCAGGAACGCTGGCGGAAACACCATATATTTT. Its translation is CASRNAGGNTIYF.

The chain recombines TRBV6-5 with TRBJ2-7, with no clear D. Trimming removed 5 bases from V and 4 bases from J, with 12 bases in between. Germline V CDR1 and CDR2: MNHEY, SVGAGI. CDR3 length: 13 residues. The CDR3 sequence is CASSPRPNYEQYF. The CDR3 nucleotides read TGTGCCAGCAGTCCTCGACCCAATTACGAGCAGTACTTC.

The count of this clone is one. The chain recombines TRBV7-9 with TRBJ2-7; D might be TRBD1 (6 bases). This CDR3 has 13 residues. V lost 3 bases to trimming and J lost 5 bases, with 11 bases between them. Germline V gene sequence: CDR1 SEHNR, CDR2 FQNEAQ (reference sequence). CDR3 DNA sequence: TGTGCCAGCAGCTTCTCAGGGGCCAACGAGCAGTACTTC. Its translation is CASSFSGANEQYF.

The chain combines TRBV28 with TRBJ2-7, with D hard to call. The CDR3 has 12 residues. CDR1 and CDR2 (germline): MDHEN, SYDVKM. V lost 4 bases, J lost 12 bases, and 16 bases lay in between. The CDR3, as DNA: TGTGCCAGCAGTTCCTTGAGGACGGCTCGGTACTTC. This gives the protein CASSSLRTARYF.

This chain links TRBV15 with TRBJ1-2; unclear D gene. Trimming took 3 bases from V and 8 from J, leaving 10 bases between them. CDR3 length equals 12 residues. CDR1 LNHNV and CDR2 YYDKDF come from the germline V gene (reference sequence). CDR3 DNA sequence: TGTGCCACCAGCAGCGAATCGTTAGGCTACACCTTC. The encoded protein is CATSSESLGYTF.

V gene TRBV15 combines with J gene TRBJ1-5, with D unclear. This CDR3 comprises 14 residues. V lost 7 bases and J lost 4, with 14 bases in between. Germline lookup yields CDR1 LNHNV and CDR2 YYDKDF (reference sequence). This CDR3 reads CATNRAGLNQPQHF. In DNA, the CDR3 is TGTGCCACCAATCGGGCAGGTCTGAATCAGCCCCAGCATTTT.

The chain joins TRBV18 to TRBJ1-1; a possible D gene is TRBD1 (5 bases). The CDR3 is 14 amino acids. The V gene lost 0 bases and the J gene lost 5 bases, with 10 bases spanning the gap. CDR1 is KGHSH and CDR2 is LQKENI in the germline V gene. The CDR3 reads CASSPPGGRTEAFF. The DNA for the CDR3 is TGTGCCAGCTCACCACCGGGGGGTCGGACTGAAGCTTTCTTT.

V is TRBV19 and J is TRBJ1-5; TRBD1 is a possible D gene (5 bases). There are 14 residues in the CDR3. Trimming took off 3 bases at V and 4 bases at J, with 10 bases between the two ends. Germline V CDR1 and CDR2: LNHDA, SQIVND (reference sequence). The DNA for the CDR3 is TGTGCCAGTAGTATTTCGTCAGGGAATCAGCCCCAGCATTTT. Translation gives CASSISSGNQPQHF.

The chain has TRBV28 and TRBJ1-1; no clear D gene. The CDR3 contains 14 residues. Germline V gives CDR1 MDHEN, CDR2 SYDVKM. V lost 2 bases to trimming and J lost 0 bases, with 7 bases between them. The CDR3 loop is CASSLTLMNTEAFF. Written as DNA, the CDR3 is TGTGCCAGCAGTTTAACGTTGATGAACACTGAAGCTTTCTTT.

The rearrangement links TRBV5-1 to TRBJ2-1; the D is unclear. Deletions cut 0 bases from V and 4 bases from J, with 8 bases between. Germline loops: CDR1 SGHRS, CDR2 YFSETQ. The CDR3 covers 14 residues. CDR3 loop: CASSLELPYNEQFF. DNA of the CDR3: TGCGCCAGCAGCTTGGAACTACCATACAATGAGCAGTTCTTC.

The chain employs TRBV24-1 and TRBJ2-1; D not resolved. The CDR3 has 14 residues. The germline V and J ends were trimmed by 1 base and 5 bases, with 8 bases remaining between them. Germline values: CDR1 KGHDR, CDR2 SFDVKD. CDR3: CATSDFGPHNEQFF. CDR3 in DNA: TGTGCCACCAGTGATTTCGGACCCCACAATGAGCAGTTCTTC.

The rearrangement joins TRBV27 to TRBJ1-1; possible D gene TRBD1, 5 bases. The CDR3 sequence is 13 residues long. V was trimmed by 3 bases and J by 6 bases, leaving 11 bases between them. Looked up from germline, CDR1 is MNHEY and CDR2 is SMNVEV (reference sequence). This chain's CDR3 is CASSLAGLAEAFF. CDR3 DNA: TGTGCCAGCAGTTTGGCAGGGTTGGCTGAAGCTTTCTTT.

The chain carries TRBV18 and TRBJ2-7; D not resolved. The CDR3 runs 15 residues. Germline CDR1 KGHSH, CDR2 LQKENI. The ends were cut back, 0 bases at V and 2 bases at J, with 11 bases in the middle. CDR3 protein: CASSPPSGETYEQYF. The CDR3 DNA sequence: TGTGCCAGCTCACCACCGAGTGGCGAGACCTACGAGCAGTACTTC.

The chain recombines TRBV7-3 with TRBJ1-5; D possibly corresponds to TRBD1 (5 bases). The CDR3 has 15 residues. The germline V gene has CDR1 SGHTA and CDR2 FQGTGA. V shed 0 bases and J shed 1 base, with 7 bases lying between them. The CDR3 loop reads CASSLTGESNQPQHF. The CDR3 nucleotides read TGTGCCAGCAGCTTAACAGGGGAAAGCAATCAGCCCCAGCATTTT.